A single T cell receptor (beta chain) is shown here with its context. The antigen is unknown. The source of the sample is a study of T-cell reconstitution after alpha-beta-depleted transplantation in children. Study conclusions and caveats: T-cell counts and diversity were attributed mostly to newly produced T cells one year after transplant. Day-60 TCRbeta diversity that was high in some patients was derived from surviving recipient T cells and thymic progenitors.

A library of TCRbeta sequences, prepared with unique molecular identifiers, was generated. TCRdb called the PCR reads again in MiXCR, with one record for every CDR3 protein. The sample has around 140,000 distinct CDR3 sequences, 8.8% seen once; the top ten hold 15% to 20%. The CDR3 is 13 residues long. From germline, CDR1 is SQVTM and CDR2 ANQGSEA. V lost 4 bases and J 0 bases, leaving 10 bases between the germline ends. This receptor was obtained from a female patient between 2 and 15 years old who had a stem cell transplant for congenital amegakaryocytic thrombocytopenia, so the T cells may come from the graft donor. The chain employs TRBV29-1 and TRBJ2-7; D is uncertain. Source: PBMCs, mostly from graft donor cells, taken 180 days after TCRalphabeta/CD19-depleted stem cell transplant. CDR3 loop: CSVVSATSYEQYF. CDR3 nucleotides: TGCAGCGTTGTTTCTGCTACCTCCTACGAGCAGTACTTC.